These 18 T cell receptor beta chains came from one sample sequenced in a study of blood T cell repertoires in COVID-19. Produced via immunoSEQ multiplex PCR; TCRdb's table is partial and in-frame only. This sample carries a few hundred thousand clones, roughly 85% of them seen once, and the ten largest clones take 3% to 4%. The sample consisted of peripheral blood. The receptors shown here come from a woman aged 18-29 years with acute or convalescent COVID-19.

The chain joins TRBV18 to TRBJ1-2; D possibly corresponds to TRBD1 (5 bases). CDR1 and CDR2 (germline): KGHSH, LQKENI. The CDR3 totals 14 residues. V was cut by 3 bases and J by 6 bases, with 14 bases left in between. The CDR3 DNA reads TGTGCCAGCTCACCCCCAGGGAGGGGTAATGGCTACACCTTC. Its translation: CASSPPGRGNGYTF.

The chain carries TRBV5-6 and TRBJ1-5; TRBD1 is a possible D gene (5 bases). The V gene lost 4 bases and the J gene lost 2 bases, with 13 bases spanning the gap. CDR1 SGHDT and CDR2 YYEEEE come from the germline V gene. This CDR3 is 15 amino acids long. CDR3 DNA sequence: TGTGCCAGCAGCATTGTAGGGGATGGCAATCAGCCCCAGCATTTT. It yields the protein CASSIVGDGNQPQHF.

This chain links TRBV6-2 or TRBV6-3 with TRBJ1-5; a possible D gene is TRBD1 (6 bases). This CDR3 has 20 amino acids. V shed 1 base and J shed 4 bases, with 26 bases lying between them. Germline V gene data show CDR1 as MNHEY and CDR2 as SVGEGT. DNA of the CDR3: TGTGCCAGCAGTTACTTTATTTCGGGCCCAGGGGCCGCAGTGAATCAGCCCCAGCATTTT. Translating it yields CASSYFISGPGAAVNQPQHF.

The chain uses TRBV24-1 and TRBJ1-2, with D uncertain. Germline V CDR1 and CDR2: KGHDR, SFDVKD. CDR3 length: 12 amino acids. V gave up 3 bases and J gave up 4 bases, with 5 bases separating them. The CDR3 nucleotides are TGTGCCACCAGTGATCCAGGCTATGGCTACACCTTC. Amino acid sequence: CATSDPGYGYTF.

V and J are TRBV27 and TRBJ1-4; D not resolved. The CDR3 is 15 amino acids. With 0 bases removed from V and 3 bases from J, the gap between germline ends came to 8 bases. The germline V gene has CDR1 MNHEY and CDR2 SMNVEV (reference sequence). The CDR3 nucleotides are TGTGCCAGCAGTTTATCGGGAGGCCCTAATGAAAAACTGTTTTTT. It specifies CASSLSGGPNEKLFF. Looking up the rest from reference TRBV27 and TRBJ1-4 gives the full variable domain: EAQVTQNPRYLITVTGKKLTVTCSQNMNHEYMSWYRQDPGLGLRQIYYSMNVEVTDKGDVPEGYKVSRKEKRNFPLILESPSPNQTSLYFCASSLSGGPNEKLFFGSGTQLSVL.

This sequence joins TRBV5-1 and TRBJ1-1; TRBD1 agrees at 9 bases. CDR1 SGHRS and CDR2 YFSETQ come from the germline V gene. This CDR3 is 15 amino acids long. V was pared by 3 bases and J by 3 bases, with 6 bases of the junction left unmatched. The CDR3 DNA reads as TGCGCCAGCAGCTACCTCGGACAGGGGCACACTGAAGCTTTCTTT. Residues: CASSYLGQGHTEAFF.

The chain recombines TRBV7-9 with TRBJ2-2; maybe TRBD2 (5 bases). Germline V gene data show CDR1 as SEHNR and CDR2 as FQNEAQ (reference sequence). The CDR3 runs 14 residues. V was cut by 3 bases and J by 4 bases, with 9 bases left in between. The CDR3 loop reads CASSFRTRTGELFF. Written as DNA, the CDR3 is TGTGCCAGCAGCTTTAGGACTCGCACCGGGGAGCTGTTTTTT.

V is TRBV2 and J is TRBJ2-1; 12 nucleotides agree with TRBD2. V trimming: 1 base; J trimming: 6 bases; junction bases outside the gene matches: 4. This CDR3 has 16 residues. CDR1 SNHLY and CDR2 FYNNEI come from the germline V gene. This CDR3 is CASSEEGLAGFNEQFF. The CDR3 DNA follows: TGTGCCAGCAGTGAAGAGGGACTAGCGGGCTTCAATGAGCAGTTCTTC.

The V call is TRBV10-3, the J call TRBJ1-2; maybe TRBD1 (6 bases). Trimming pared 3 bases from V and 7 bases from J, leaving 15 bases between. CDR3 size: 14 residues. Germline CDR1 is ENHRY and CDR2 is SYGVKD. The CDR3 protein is CAISDRAGRGGYTF. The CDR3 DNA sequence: TGTGCCATCAGTGATAGGGCCGGCAGGGGTGGCTACACCTTC.

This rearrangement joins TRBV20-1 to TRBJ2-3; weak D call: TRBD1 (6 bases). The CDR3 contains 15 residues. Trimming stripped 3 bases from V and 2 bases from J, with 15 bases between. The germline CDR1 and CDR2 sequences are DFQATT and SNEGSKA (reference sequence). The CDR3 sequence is CSASPLRGHTDTQYF. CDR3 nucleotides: TGCAGTGCTAGTCCACTAAGGGGACACACAGATACGCAGTATTTT.

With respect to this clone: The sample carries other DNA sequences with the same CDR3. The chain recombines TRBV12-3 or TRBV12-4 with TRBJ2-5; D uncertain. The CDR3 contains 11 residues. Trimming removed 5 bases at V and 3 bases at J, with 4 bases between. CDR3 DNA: TGTGCCAGCAGTCGTGAAGAGACCCAGTACTTC. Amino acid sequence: CASSREETQYF.

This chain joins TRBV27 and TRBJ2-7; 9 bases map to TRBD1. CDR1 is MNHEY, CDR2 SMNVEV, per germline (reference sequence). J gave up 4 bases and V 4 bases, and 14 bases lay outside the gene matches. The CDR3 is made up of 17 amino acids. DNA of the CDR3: TGTGCCAGCAGTTCCTACCCACAGGGGGCCCCCAGGTACGAGCAGTACTTC. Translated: CASSSYPQGAPRYEQYF.

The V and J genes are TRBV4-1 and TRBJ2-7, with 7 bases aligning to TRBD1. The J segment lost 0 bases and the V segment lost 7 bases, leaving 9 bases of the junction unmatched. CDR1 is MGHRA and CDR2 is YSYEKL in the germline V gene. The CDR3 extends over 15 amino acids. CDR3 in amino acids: CASTRGPGGSYEQYF. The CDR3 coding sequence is TGCGCCAGCACCAGAGGCCCAGGGGGCTCCTACGAGCAGTACTTC.

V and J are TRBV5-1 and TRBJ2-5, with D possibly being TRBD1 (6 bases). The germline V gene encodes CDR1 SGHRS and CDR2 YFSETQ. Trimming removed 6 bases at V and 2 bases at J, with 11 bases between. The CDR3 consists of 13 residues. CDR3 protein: CASKQGGQETQYF. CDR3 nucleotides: TGCGCCAGCAAACAGGGCGGGCAAGAGACCCAGTACTTC.

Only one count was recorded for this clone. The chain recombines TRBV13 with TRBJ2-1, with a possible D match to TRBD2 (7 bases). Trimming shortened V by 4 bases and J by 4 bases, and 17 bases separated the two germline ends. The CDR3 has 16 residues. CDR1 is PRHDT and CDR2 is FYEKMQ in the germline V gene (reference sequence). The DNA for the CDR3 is TGTGCCAGCAGCTCCGGGGAGGGAGGGGGGTACAATGAGCAGTTCTTC. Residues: CASSSGEGGGYNEQFF.

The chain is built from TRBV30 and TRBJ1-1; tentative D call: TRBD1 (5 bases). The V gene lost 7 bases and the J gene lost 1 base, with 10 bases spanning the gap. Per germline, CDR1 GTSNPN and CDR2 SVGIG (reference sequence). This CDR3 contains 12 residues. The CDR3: CALGVGNTEAFF. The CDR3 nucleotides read TGTGCCTTAGGGGTAGGGAACACTGAAGCTTTCTTT.

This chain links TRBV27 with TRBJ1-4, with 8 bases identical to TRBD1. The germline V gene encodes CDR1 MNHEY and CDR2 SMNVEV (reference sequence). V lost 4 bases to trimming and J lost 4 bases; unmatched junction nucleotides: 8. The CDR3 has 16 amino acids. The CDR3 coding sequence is TGTGCCAGCAGTTCGACAGGACAGGGCTTTAATGAAAAACTGTTTTTT. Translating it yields CASSSTGQGFNEKLFF.

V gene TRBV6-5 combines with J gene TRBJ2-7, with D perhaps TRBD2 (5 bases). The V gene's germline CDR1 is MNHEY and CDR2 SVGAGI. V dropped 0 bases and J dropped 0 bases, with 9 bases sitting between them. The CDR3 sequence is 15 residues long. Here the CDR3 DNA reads TGTGCCAGCAGTTACTCTCCGGCGGGCTCCTACGAGCAGTACTTC. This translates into CASSYSPAGSYEQYF.